This T cell receptor (beta chain) was recovered during a study of cytomegalovirus exposure and HLA in healthy donors. About the research overall: Inside one of the first data releases sat about 85 million unique TCRs taken from HLA-typed donors. Study results and caveats: At a 0.05 false discovery rate, a later analysis found around 17,000 TCR beta sequences to be associated with HLA alleles.

Germline V gene lookup returns CDR1 LGHNA and CDR2 YNFKEQ. The CDR3 extends over 17 amino acids. The V end was cut by 0 bases, the J end by 1 base, with 12 bases between. Amplification used 60 Vbeta primers and 13 Jbeta primers. Clones were read by immunoSEQ multiplex PCR, and TCRdb kept only the in-frame ones, dropping some. The table includes some 120,000 clones, around 75% detected once. Worth noting for this clone: The antigen remains unidentified.

Sequences were obtained from PBMCs. This sequence was found in a young woman in good health and CMV-seronegative. The chain joins TRBV4-2 to TRBJ2-2; D unresolved. The CDR3 loop is CASSQDQRAGNTGELFF. CDR3 sequence (DNA): TGTGCCAGCAGCCAAGACCAGAGAGCAGGGAACACCGGGGAGCTGTTTTTT.